The 13 T cell receptor beta chains below were found in one sample sequenced in a study of PD-1 blockade in classical Hodgkin lymphoma. Assay: immunoSEQ multiplex PCR; the TCRdb copy retains only in-frame clones and omits some. The repertoire includes some 38,000 clones, 76% of them detected once, and roughly 15% sits in the top ten. Autologous stem cell transplantation was followed by relapse in every patient, and brentuximab vedotin exposure varied. The source was peripheral blood mononuclear cells (PBMCs), collected before the second cycle of nivolumab. The receptors come from a human donor with classical Hodgkin lymphoma.

The chain employs TRBV5-6 and TRBJ2-5; D may be TRBD2 (6 bases). Germline V gene data show CDR1 as SGHDT and CDR2 as YYEEEE. V lost 2 bases and J lost 0, with 17 bases in between. The length of the CDR3 is 17 residues. The CDR3, as DNA: TGTGCCAGCAGCTTTGGATTGTTGCGGGGCAACCAAGAGACCCAGTACTTC. Translation: CASSFGLLRGNQETQYF.

The rearrangement links TRBV5-1 to TRBJ2-2, with 16 bases matching TRBD2. From germline, CDR1 is SGHRS and CDR2 YFSETQ. The CDR3 extends over 17 amino acids. V was clipped by 4 bases and J by 6 bases; unmatched bases: 6. CDR3 bases: TGCGCCAGCAGCCCGGGACTAGCGGGGGGGCCGTCCGGGGAGCTGTTTTTT. Its protein is CASSPGLAGGPSGELFF.

The chain combines TRBV5-1 with TRBJ1-1, with 7 positions matching TRBD1. Losses at the gene ends were 3 bases for V and 1 base for J; bases not matched to a gene: 3. Germline assignment: CDR1 SGHRS and CDR2 YFSETQ. The CDR3 has 14 residues. CDR3 sequence: CASSYGTENTEAFF. The CDR3 DNA is TGCGCCAGCAGCTACGGGACAGAGAACACTGAAGCTTTCTTT.

The chain has TRBV2 and TRBJ2-1, with TRBD2 matching 7 bases. Germline V gives CDR1 SNHLY, CDR2 FYNNEI. This CDR3 is built from 13 residues. Germline trimming cut 3 bases from V and 7 bases from J; bases unmatched to any gene: 3. In nucleotides, the CDR3 is TGTGCCAGCAGTGAGGCGGGGGAGAATGAGCAGTTCTTC. Protein sequence: CASSEAGENEQFF.

This clone was seen only a few times. The gene calls are TRBV4-1 and TRBJ1-6; D may be TRBD1 (5 bases). CDR3 length: 18 residues. Germline CDR1 and CDR2: MGHRA and YSYEKL. V lost 5 bases to trimming and J lost 4 bases, with 21 bases between them. CDR3 bases: TGCGCCAGCAGCTCTCCATTTCAGGGTCTAACTTATAATTCACCCCTCCACTTT. The encoded protein is CASSSPFQGLTYNSPLHF.

The genes are TRBV7-9 and TRBJ1-5; a possible D gene is TRBD1 (6 bases). This CDR3 contains 13 residues. The germline gives CDR1 SEHNR, CDR2 FQNEAQ (reference sequence). Trimming took 6 bases from V and 4 from J, leaving 10 bases between them. The CDR3 DNA is TGTGCCAGCAGTTACGGACAGAATCAGCCCCAGCATTTT. Protein product: CASSYGQNQPQHF.

The chain has TRBV13 and TRBJ2-3; 16 nucleotides line up with TRBD2. Germline V gene lookup returns CDR1 PRHDT and CDR2 FYEKMQ (reference sequence). The CDR3 contains 18 residues. The V and J ends lost 5 bases and 9 bases, in that order; junction bases with no gene match: 14. CDR3 nucleotide sequence: TGTGCCAGCAGCATGGGACTAGCGGGGGGGCCCAACCTAGACACGCAGTATTTT. Translating it yields CASSMGLAGGPNLDTQYF.

This CDR3 is CASSLVVGELFF. Written as DNA, the CDR3 is TGCGCCAGCAGCTTGGTGGTTGGGGAGCTGTTTTTT. The chain employs TRBV5-1 and TRBJ2-2; unclear D gene. This CDR3 contains 12 residues. CDR1 is SGHRS and CDR2 is YFSETQ in the germline V gene. The ends were cut back, 0 bases at V and 8 bases at J, with 5 bases in the middle.

This clone came up a few times. The chain joins TRBV19 to TRBJ1-5; D ambiguous. V dropped 11 bases and J dropped 8 bases, with 10 bases sitting between them. This CDR3 spans 10 amino acids. CDR1 and CDR2 from the germline V gene are LNHDA and SQIVND (reference sequence). For the CDR3, the DNA is TGTGCCGGGAAGGTTAAGCCCCAGCATTTT. This translates into CAGKVKPQHF.

V and J are TRBV9 and TRBJ2-1, with D perhaps TRBD1 or TRBD2 (6 bases each). CDR1 SGDLS and CDR2 YYNGEE come from the germline V gene. This CDR3 has 12 amino acids. The ends were cut back, 3 bases at V and 8 bases at J, with 9 bases in the middle. In DNA, the CDR3 is TGTGCCAGCAGCGCGAGGGGGGATGAGCAGTTCTTC. Its translation: CASSARGDEQFF.

V usage is TRBV7-2 and J usage is TRBJ2-7, with TRBD1 as a possible D gene (6 bases). Germline lookup yields CDR1 SGHTA and CDR2 FQGNSA. The germline V and J ends were trimmed by 5 bases and 3 bases, with 14 bases remaining between them. The CDR3 contains 14 residues. CDR3 sequence reads: CASSTGFLYYEQYF. CDR3 bases: TGTGCCAGCAGCACAGGGTTTCTCTACTACGAGCAGTACTTC.

The CDR3 DNA follows: TGTGCCAGCAGCTTGGGACAGAACTACAATGAGCAGTTCTTC. Translating it yields CASSLGQNYNEQFF. This sequence joins TRBV11-2 and TRBJ2-1, with 7 bases matching TRBD1. The CDR3 is 14 amino acids. V was clipped by 3 bases and J by 3 bases; unmatched bases: 2. The V gene's germline CDR1 is SGHAT and CDR2 FQNNGV. Looking up the rest from reference TRBV11-2 and TRBJ2-1 gives the full variable domain: EAGVAQSPRYKIIEKRQSVAFWCNPISGHATLYWYQQILGQGPKLLIQFQNNGVVDDSQLPKDRFSAERLKGVDSTLKIQPAKLEDSAVYLCASSLGQNYNEQFFGPGTRLTVL.

On this clone: The junction departs from the called germline gene at one end, perhaps through a read error. The J gene is TRBJ1-2, the V gene TRBV7-2, with 7 bases identical to TRBD1. This CDR3 contains 11 residues. Germline loops: CDR1 SGHTA, CDR2 FQGNSA. CDR3 in amino acids: CASSLDRGGAF. CDR3 nucleotides: TGTGCCAGCAGCTTAGATCGAGGGGGCGCGTTC.